The rows below give T cell receptor beta chains drawn from one sample of a study of blood T cells in healthy people across ages. Via MiXCR, TCRdb re-called the 5' RACE reads, giving one row per CDR3 protein. The sample shows 1,500,000 or so distinct CDR3 sequences, around 55% of them seen only once. The sequenced sample was blood. The receptors derive from a man between 18 and 29 years old in good health. Each CDR3 is given with its conserved first and last residue. The D gene is left open where the match is weak. Where a row states a size, it is once, few, many or the class of an expanded clone; other rows omit it.

V,D,size,J,DNA,CDR3
TRBV10-3,.,.,TRBJ1-5,TGTGTCATCAGTGGCAGCTTGGGGGGTCACCAGCATTTT,CVISGSLGGHQHF
TRBV27,TRBD2,.,TRBJ2-1,TGTGCCAGCAGTCCCCAGCCGGGGGGGTGGGTCAATGAGCAGTTCTTC,CASSPQPGGWVNEQFF
TRBV3-1,TRBD2,.,TRBJ2-3,TGTGCCAGCAGCCAAGATCACGCCGGGGGACTAGCGAGCACAGATACGCAGTATTTT,CASSQDHAGGLASTDTQYF
TRBV7-9,.,.,TRBJ1-4,TGTGCCAGCAGCTTTACAGGGGAAAAACTGTTTTTT,CASSFTGEKLFF
TRBV5-1,TRBD1,few,TRBJ1-4,TGCGCCAGCAGCGGTGGGACAGATACTAATGAAAAACTGTTTTTT,CASSGGTDTNEKLFF
TRBV7-2,.,.,TRBJ2-7,TGTGCCAGCAGCCCGACGGTAGGGGTTTTAACCTACGAGCAGTACTTC,CASSPTVGVLTYEQYF
TRBV9,TRBD2,.,TRBJ2-7,TGTGCCAGCAGCCGGTTGAGCGGGAGGCTCTACGAGCAGTACTTC,CASSRLSGRLYEQYF
TRBV9,TRBD1,.,TRBJ2-2,TGTGCCAGCAGCGCGAAGGCGGGACAGGGGTTTGCGTCCGGGGAGCTGTTTTTT,CASSAKAGQGFASGELFF
TRBV12-3/TRBV12-4,.,few,TRBJ2-7,TGTGCCAGCAGCAAGTCCGCTGAAGGCGAGCAGTACTTC,CASSKSAEGEQYF
TRBV2,.,many,TRBJ2-7,TGTGCCAGCAGTGAGAACACGGGCGACATCCCTCAGCAGTACTTC,CASSENTGDIPQQYF
TRBV12-3/TRBV12-4,TRBD2,.,TRBJ2-3,TGTGCCAGCCTAGCGGGAGGCACAGATACGCAGTATTTT,CASLAGGTDTQYF
TRBV2,.,.,TRBJ1-2,TGTGCCAGCAGTGTTTCAGATTATGGCTACACCTTC,CASSVSDYGYTF
TRBV14,TRBD2,.,TRBJ2-7,TGTGCCAGCGCCGCCGGAGCGGGAGAGTTATCCTACGAGCAGTACTTC,CASAAGAGELSYEQYF
TRBV29-1,.,few,TRBJ2-3,TGCAGCCTCCAGGGGGGGAGCACAGATACGCAGTATTTT,CSLQGGSTDTQYF
TRBV27,.,.,TRBJ2-3,TGTGCCAGCAGTTCGGCCACTACTAGCACAGATACGCAGTATTTT,CASSSATTSTDTQYF
TRBV29-1,TRBD1,.,TRBJ1-2,TGCAGCGCAAAGGGGGCGCCTAACTATGGCTACACCTTC,CSAKGAPNYGYTF
TRBV6-5,.,.,TRBJ2-7,TGTGCCAGCAGTTACGGGGGATCGGGTGAGCAGTACTTC,CASSYGGSGEQYF
TRBV20-1,.,.,TRBJ2-7,TGCAGTGCTAGAGAGAAGGCGCGGGTCTCCTACGAGCAGTACTTC,CSAREKARVSYEQYF
TRBV2,.,.,TRBJ2-1,TGTGCCAGCAGTGAATCAACTGGACTGGGAGAGCAGTTCTTC,CASSESTGLGEQFF
TRBV4-1,TRBD1,.,TRBJ2-3,TGCGCCAGCAGCCAAGCCCCCAGGGGGAGCACAGATACGCAGTATTTT,CASSQAPRGSTDTQYF
TRBV11-2,TRBD1,.,TRBJ2-7,TGTGCCAGCTCACGAGTCGGACAGGGGCCCTACGAGCAGTACTTC,CASSRVGQGPYEQYF
TRBV5-1,.,.,TRBJ1-4,TGCGCCAGCAGCTGGGGAGAGTGGAATGAAAAACTGTTTTTT,CASSWGEWNEKLFF
TRBV10-3,.,few,TRBJ1-3,TGTGCCATCAGTGACGCTCGTAAGGCTTATGGAAACACCATATATTTT,CAISDARKAYGNTIYF
TRBV7-9,.,.,TRBJ1-1,TGTGCCAGCAGCTTAGTTGGGGACCCCGTGGTGAACACTGAAGCTTTCTTT,CASSLVGDPVVNTEAFF
TRBV24-1,.,.,TRBJ2-7,TGTGCCACCAGTGATTTGCAGGTGGACACGGGGCAGTACTTC,CATSDLQVDTGQYF
TRBV27,.,.,TRBJ2-5,TGTGCCAGCAGGGCTCTTATGGGGAGCTACCAAGAGACCCAGTACTTC,CASRALMGSYQETQYF
TRBV10-3,.,once,TRBJ2-1,TGTGCCATCAGTGCTATTCAGGGCAATGAGCAGTTCTTC,CAISAIQGNEQFF
TRBV20-1,.,.,TRBJ1-6,TGCAGTGCTAGTCACCGTTCACCCCTCCACTTT,CSASHRSPLHF
TRBV4-2,TRBD1,.,TRBJ1-5,TGTGCCAGCAGCCACGAACCGGGACAGGGGCACCAGCCCCAGCATTTT,CASSHEPGQGHQPQHF